This T cell receptor beta chain was observed in a study of T-cell reconstitution after alpha-beta-depleted transplantation in children. Overall study findings and caveats: Several hundred graft clones that had expanded were reportedly the source of alpha-beta T cells about two months after transplant.

Molecular barcoding with unique molecular identifiers was used for the TCRbeta library. TCRdb ran MiXCR on the PCR reads and lists one entry per CDR3 protein. In the table there are tens of thousands of distinct CDR3 sequences, 5% to 7% of which are singletons. Germline CDR1 reads LNHNV; CDR2 reads YYDKDF (reference sequence). The V end lost 8 bases, the J end lost 7 bases, and 15 bases lay between the germline ends. There are 13 residues in the CDR3. Ten or more counts support this clonotype. Its antigen remains unknown. The chain links TRBV15 to TRBJ2-1, with D perhaps TRBD2 (6 bases). The material was peripheral blood, obtained 60 days after TCRalphabeta/CD19-depleted stem cell transplant. The sequence was obtained from a child under two years old who had a stem cell transplant for acute myeloid leukemia, so the T cells may come from the graft donor. This CDR3 is CATAGLAGNEQFF. The CDR3 nucleotides read TGTGCCACCGCGGGTCTCGCGGGGAATGAGCAGTTCTTC.